These 10 T cell receptor beta chains were all obtained from the same sample, sequenced in a study of OX40 agonist ivuxolimab in advanced cancers. Profiled with immunoSEQ multiplex PCR; TCRdb holds only in-frame clones, not every one. Among around 64,000 clones listed, 87% were seen once. The sample here was CD4+ or CD8+ T cells sorted from blood, taken in a trial of the OX40 agonist ivuxolimab. The receptors here all came from an adult with an advanced solid tumor such as melanoma, head and neck, liver or kidney cancer.

The CDR3 spells CSACRDRGQREQYF. Written as DNA, the CDR3 is TGCAGCGCTTGCCGGGACAGGGGGCAAAGGGAGCAGTACTTC. The J gene is TRBJ2-7, the V gene TRBV29-1; 12 positions match TRBD1. The CDR3 consists of 14 residues. Germline V gene lookup returns CDR1 SQVTM and CDR2 ANQGSEA. V dropped 7 bases and J dropped 7; count of bases not matched to a gene: 11.

This chain links TRBV6-6 with TRBJ1-2; a weak D match, TRBD1 (6 bases). V was cut by 0 bases and J by 8 bases, with 13 bases left in between. Germline CDR1 is MNHNY and CDR2 is SVGAGI (reference sequence). The CDR3 has 14 residues. For the CDR3, the DNA is TGTGCCAGCAGTTACTCGGGCAGGGGAAGCGGCTACACCTTC. It encodes CASSYSGRGSGYTF.

This clone occurred once. CDR3 sequence: CASSPRLETQYF. Written as DNA, the CDR3 is TGTGCCAGCAGCCCCCGACTTGAGACCCAGTACTTC. The V call is TRBV14, the J call TRBJ2-5, with no clear D. The V end lost 4 bases, the J end lost 5 bases, and 8 bases lay between the germline ends. There are 12 residues in the CDR3. Germline V gene sequence: CDR1 SGHDN, CDR2 FVKESK. Based on the CDR3 plus reference TRBV14 and TRBJ2-5, the full variable domain is EAGVTQFPSHSVIEKGQTVTLRCDPISGHDNLYWYRRVMGKEIKFLLHFVKESKQDESGMPNNRFLAERTGGTYSTLKVQPAELEDSGVYFCASSPRLETQYFGPGTRLLVL.

The J gene is TRBJ2-5, the V gene TRBV9; D ambiguous. The CDR3 extends over 13 amino acids. CDR1 and CDR2 from the germline V gene are SGDLS and YYNGEE. Trimming shortened V by 4 bases and J by 5 bases, and 12 bases separated the two germline ends. Here the CDR3 DNA reads TGTGCCAGCAGCTTGAATGCCCCCGAGACCCAGTACTTC. Amino acid sequence: CASSLNAPETQYF.

This chain links TRBV5-4 with TRBJ2-3; no firm D call. CDR1 and CDR2 (germline): SGHNT, YYREEE (reference sequence). The V end was cut by 5 bases, the J end by 2 bases, with 15 bases between. The CDR3 covers 15 residues. The CDR3 reads CASRSPTSLTDTQYF. As DNA, the CDR3 is TGTGCCAGCAGGTCCCCGACTTCGCTCACAGATACGCAGTATTTT.

The V gene is TRBV21-1, the J gene TRBJ2-2; the table names TRBD1, a call not compared with the DNA. TRBV21-1 represents a pseudogene. The CDR3 sequence is 16 residues long. The CDR3 DNA follows: TGTGCCAGCAGCAAAGCAAGACAGGGATTAACCGGGGAGCTGTTTTTT. Encoded protein: CASSKARQGLTGELFF.

The chain joins TRBV28 to TRBJ2-3; D gene uncertain. Per the germline V gene, CDR1 is MDHEN and CDR2 is SYDVKM. Trimming took off 10 bases at V and 0 bases at J, with 11 bases between the two ends. CDR3 length: 13 amino acids. This CDR3 is CATSLGSTDTQYF. In DNA form, the CDR3 reads TGTGCCACTTCCTTGGGAAGCACAGATACGCAGTATTTT.

The gene calls are TRBV7-2 and TRBJ2-5; 12 nucleotides line up with TRBD1. The CDR3 extends over 17 amino acids. The germline gives CDR1 SGHTA, CDR2 FQGNSA. J lost 5 bases, V lost 1 base, and 8 bases had no gene match. CDR3 sequence: CASSLVGTGGARETQYF. The CDR3 bases are TGTGCCAGCAGCTTAGTGGGGACAGGGGGCGCTCGGGAGACCCAGTACTTC.

The chain links TRBV28 to TRBJ1-2; D may be TRBD1 (5 bases). The CDR3 loop spans 16 amino acids. CDR1 is MDHEN and CDR2 is SYDVKM in the germline V gene. With 2 bases removed from V and 7 bases from J, the gap between germline ends came to 20 bases. CDR3 in DNA: TGTGCCAGCAGTTTAGGGGGGTACCCCCCTTATGGTGGCTACACCTTC. This codes for CASSLGGYPPYGGYTF.

V and J are TRBV4-3 and TRBJ2-7; TRBD2 is a possible D gene (6 bases). Trimming took off 2 bases at V and 3 bases at J, with 8 bases between the two ends. Germline V gene data show CDR1 as LGHNA and CDR2 as YSLEER. This CDR3 has 13 residues. CDR3 protein: CASSQISGYEQYF. CDR3 nucleotide sequence: TGCGCCAGCAGCCAAATTAGCGGCTACGAGCAGTACTTC.